A single sample is the source of the 23 T cell receptor beta chains below, sequenced in a study of early T cells in non-severe SARS-CoV-2 infection. TCRdb passed the 5' RACE reads through MiXCR, listing each CDR3 protein once. Of approximately 100,000 distinct CDR3 sequences listed, around 16% were seen once; the top ten hold roughly 1.3%. Material for sequencing was whole blood. These receptors were taken from an adult who was a healthcare worker with PCR-confirmed SARS-CoV-2 infection or an uninfected control (not recorded which).

This clonotype turned up a few times. This chain joins TRBV7-2 and TRBJ2-7; a weak D match, TRBD2 (6 bases). The CDR3 has 14 amino acids. V lost 6 bases to trimming and J lost 3 bases, with 15 bases between them. Germline values: CDR1 SGHTA, CDR2 FQGNSA. CDR3 coding DNA: TGTGCCAGCAGACCCGGCGGGGTTAACTACGAGCAGTACTTC. Protein product: CASRPGGVNYEQYF.

The J gene is TRBJ2-3, the V gene TRBV20-1; D perhaps matches TRBD1 (5 bases). The CDR3 totals 14 residues. Germline lookup yields CDR1 DFQATT and CDR2 SNEGSKA (reference sequence). V lost 6 bases to trimming and J lost 0 bases, with 13 bases between them. CDR3 in amino acids: CSAPKAGSTDTQYF. The CDR3 nucleotides are TGCAGTGCGCCTAAAGCAGGGAGCACAGATACGCAGTATTTT.

This clonotype was detected a few times. This chain joins TRBV7-9 and TRBJ1-1; D perhaps matches TRBD1 (5 bases). Per germline, CDR1 SEHNR and CDR2 FQNEAQ (reference sequence). Trimming pared 5 bases from V and 8 bases from J, leaving 9 bases between. This CDR3 contains 11 residues. The CDR3 nucleotides are TGTGCCAGCAGCCAGACAGCCGAAGCTTTCTTT. This encodes CASSQTAEAFF.

V usage is TRBV4-3 and J usage is TRBJ2-1; tentatively, D is TRBD2 (6 bases). The CDR3 spans 14 residues. Germline-derived CDR1 and CDR2 are LGHNA and YSLEER. Trimming took 1 base from V and 14 from J, leaving 18 bases between them. The CDR3: CASSQAEGLYRKFF. The CDR3 DNA is TGCGCCAGCAGCCAAGCCGAAGGACTATATAGAAAGTTCTTC.

This clonotype was recorded a few times. The gene calls are TRBV7-6 and TRBJ2-2; D possibly corresponds to TRBD2 (6 bases). Germline V gene lookup returns CDR1 SGHVS and CDR2 FNYEAQ. V lost 2 bases and J lost 5, with 12 bases in between. This CDR3 region has 15 residues. In DNA, the CDR3 is TGTGCCAGCAGCTTATACCCGGGGGAAACCGGGGAGCTGTTTTTT. Protein product: CASSLYPGETGELFF.

The rearrangement uses TRBV7-4 and TRBJ2-7; 8 bases are shared with TRBD2. Trimming removed 5 bases from V and 5 bases from J; junction bases left unmatched: 5. Germline-derived CDR1 and CDR2 are SGHVT and SQSDAQ. This CDR3 contains 13 residues. CDR3 coding DNA: TGTGCCAGCAGCCCTAGCGGGTCCAACGAGCAGTACTTC. It encodes CASSPSGSNEQYF.

This clonotype was seen more than once but under ten times. The chain uses TRBV27 and TRBJ1-1; 7 bases line up with TRBD1. This CDR3 has 15 amino acids. Germline trimming cut 3 bases from V and 5 bases from J; bases unmatched to any gene: 9. Germline V gene data show CDR1 as MNHEY and CDR2 as SMNVEV (reference sequence). The CDR3 protein is CASSFSRDSRTEAFF. DNA of the CDR3: TGTGCCAGCAGTTTTTCCCGGGACAGCAGGACTGAAGCTTTCTTT.

This clonotype was observed a handful of times. The rearrangement links TRBV18 to TRBJ2-7; 10 bases are a match to TRBD2. The CDR3 covers 15 residues. J lost 6 bases, V lost 5 bases, and 10 bases had no gene match. Germline CDR1 is KGHSH and CDR2 is LQKENI. The CDR3 spells CASSSGLASSGEQYF. The CDR3 region has the DNA TGTGCCAGCTCATCGGGACTAGCGTCAAGTGGCGAGCAGTACTTC.

The genes are TRBV28 and TRBJ2-3; D is possibly TRBD1 (6 bases). The V end lost 4 bases, the J end lost 2 bases, and 16 bases lay between the germline ends. From germline, CDR1 is MDHEN and CDR2 SYDVKM. CDR3 size: 16 residues. DNA of the CDR3: TGTGCCAGCAGTTATCCAACAGGGCGATCCACAGATACGCAGTATTTT. This sequence encodes CASSYPTGRSTDTQYF.

The rearrangement uses TRBV20-1 and TRBJ1-4, with TRBD1 matching over 7 bases. Looked up from germline, CDR1 is DFQATT and CDR2 is SNEGSKA (reference sequence). The V gene end was trimmed by 2 bases and the J gene end by 10 bases; junction bases not matched to a gene: 4. CDR3 length: 12 residues. CDR3 bases: TGCAGTGCTAGACAGGGGGAGAGAAAACTGTTTTTT. This translates into CSARQGERKLFF.

This clonotype came up many times. The chain is built from TRBV7-8 and TRBJ2-5, with unresolved D. Trimming left V 0 bases short and J 2 bases short, with 7 bases between. The CDR3 is made up of 14 amino acids. The germline CDR1 and CDR2 sequences are SGHVS and FQNEAQ. In DNA, the CDR3 is TGTGCCAGCAGCTTAGCGCCACAGCAAGAGACCCAGTACTTC. Translation gives CASSLAPQQETQYF.

The genes are TRBV4-2 and TRBJ1-2, with TRBD1 identical over 8 bases. CDR1 and CDR2 from the germline V gene are LGHNA and YNFKEQ. The CDR3 is 15 residues long. Trimming removed 1 base from V and 7 bases from J; junction bases left unmatched: 8. CDR3 nucleotide sequence: TGTGCCAGCAGCCAAGTGGCAGGGGGCAAGCTTGGCTACACCTTC. Encoded protein: CASSQVAGGKLGYTF.

Many counts were recorded for this clonotype. V and J are TRBV7-2 and TRBJ2-3, with TRBD2 matching over 8 bases. Germline V gene sequence: CDR1 SGHTA, CDR2 FQGNSA. Unmatched junction bases numbered 7, after V lost 2 bases and J lost 0 bases. The CDR3 loop spans 17 amino acids. CDR3 DNA sequence: TGTGCCAGCAGCTTAAACGGGAGGGCTACTAGCACAGATACGCAGTATTTT. Translating gives CASSLNGRATSTDTQYF.

This clonotype was detected ten times or more. The chain has TRBV7-9 and TRBJ1-2; D gene uncertain. Germline V gene lookup returns CDR1 SEHNR and CDR2 FQNEAQ (reference sequence). Between the trimmed V and J ends, which lost 0 bases and 8 bases, there was a span of 4 bases. This CDR3 region has 11 residues. The CDR3 sequence is CASSLAGGYTF. CDR3 nucleotide sequence: TGTGCCAGCAGCTTAGCCGGGGGCTACACCTTC.

In the case of this clonotype: A junction boundary mismatches the germline segment, possibly from a read error. The chain recombines TRBV18 with TRBJ2-3, with D perhaps TRBD2 (5 bases). The CDR3 is 13 amino acids. CDR1 and CDR2 (germline): KGHSH, LQKENI. The CDR3 reads CASSPRDTDTQYF. In DNA, the CDR3 is TGTGCCAGCTCGCCACGGGACACAGATACGCAGTATTTT.

The rearrangement uses TRBV5-6 and TRBJ2-1; 9 bases match TRBD2. Germline loops: CDR1 SGHDT, CDR2 YYEEEE. The CDR3 is 18 amino acids. V dropped 0 bases and J dropped 0; count of bases not matched to a gene: 7. The CDR3 bases are TGTGCCAGCAGCTTGGCCGTCAGGACTAGCGTCTCCTACAATGAGCAGTTCTTC. Its protein is CASSLAVRTSVSYNEQFF.

The chain is built from TRBV29-1 and TRBJ2-1, with D perhaps TRBD2 (6 bases). Trimming shortened V by 6 bases and J by 2 bases, and 14 bases separated the two germline ends. The CDR3 runs 14 residues. CDR1 and CDR2 (germline): SQVTM, ANQGSEA. As DNA, the CDR3 is TGCAGCGTGGCGGGACTGATAACCTACAATGAGCAGTTCTTC. The encoded protein is CSVAGLITYNEQFF.

This clonotype was observed a handful of times. The chain joins TRBV7-6 to TRBJ2-3; 8 nucleotides line up with TRBD1. The germline gives CDR1 SGHVS, CDR2 FNYEAQ. V trimming: 5 bases; J trimming: 0 bases; junction bases outside the gene matches: 10. This CDR3 is 17 amino acids long. Here the CDR3 reads CASSLLGTGSSTDTQYF. Written as DNA, the CDR3 is TGTGCCAGCAGCCTACTCGGGACAGGATCTAGCACAGATACGCAGTATTTT.

This clonotype was seen a handful of times. The chain is built from TRBV27 and TRBJ2-1, with TRBD1 identical over 9 bases. Germline V CDR1 and CDR2: MNHEY, SMNVEV (reference sequence). V trimming: 8 bases; J trimming: 1 base; junction bases outside the gene matches: 18. The CDR3 covers 19 residues. The CDR3 loop is CASGPTPGQGSRSYNEQFF. Here the CDR3 DNA reads TGTGCCAGCGGTCCTACCCCGGGACAGGGTAGTAGGTCCTACAATGAGCAGTTCTTC.

This rearrangement joins TRBV9 to TRBJ2-7; 7 nucleotides line up with TRBD1. This CDR3 is built from 14 residues. Germline assignment: CDR1 SGDLS and CDR2 YYNGEE. Trimming removed 0 bases from V and 7 bases from J; junction bases left unmatched: 7. CDR3 DNA: TGTGCCAGCAGCGTAGGAGGGGGCCTGATGGAGCAGTACTTC. It yields the protein CASSVGGGLMEQYF.

This clonotype occurred a few times. The V and J genes are TRBV5-1 and TRBJ1-5; the D is unclear. This CDR3 contains 15 residues. Germline V gene data show CDR1 as SGHRS and CDR2 as YFSETQ. Trimming pared 0 bases from V and 3 bases from J, leaving 10 bases between. In DNA, the CDR3 is TGCGCCAGCAGCTTGGACACACTCGACAATCAGCCCCAGCATTTT. Amino acids: CASSLDTLDNQPQHF.

The chain combines TRBV6-2 or TRBV6-3 with TRBJ2-1; D not resolved. Trimming pared 7 bases from V and 6 bases from J, leaving 19 bases between. Per the germline V gene, CDR1 is MNHEY and CDR2 is SVGEGT. This CDR3 contains 15 residues. This CDR3 reads CASTLLAVGSNEQFF. The CDR3 DNA sequence: TGTGCCAGCACCCTCCTTGCAGTGGGGTCCAATGAGCAGTTCTTC.

This clonotype was seen many times. The chain couples TRBV2 to TRBJ2-3, with D unclear. Trimming took off 6 bases at V and 3 bases at J, with 7 bases between the two ends. CDR1 and CDR2 (germline): SNHLY, FYNNEI. The CDR3 has 12 residues. CDR3 sequence: CASSGPTDTQYF. The CDR3, as DNA: TGTGCCAGCAGCGGCCCGACAGATACGCAGTATTTT.